This T cell receptor beta chain was profiled in a study of neurological immune-mediated disorders. V shed 5 bases and J 11 bases; nucleotides not matched to a gene: 9. The germline V gene encodes CDR1 LGHDT and CDR2 YNNKEL (reference sequence). The CDR3 consists of 13 residues. As for this clonotype: The antigen remains undetermined.

The cDNA was synthesized by means of template-switch 5'RACE, which was carried out with 10-nucleotide random UMIs. TCRdb reprocessed the 5' RACE reads via MiXCR and lists one record per CDR3 protein. This sample has approximately 87,000 distinct CDR3 sequences, with 12% to 15% found just once. Study observations and caveats: The greatest degree of TCR clonal expansion was observed in HTLV-1-associated myelopathy, with the lowest in multiple sclerosis, below that of healthy controls. No CDR3 amino acid sequences recurred among expanded clones across subjects, suggesting private repertoires in all groups.

Unsorted libraries were generated from 2 million PBMCs held at -80 degrees C. This clonotype was sampled from a woman between 45 and 65 years old in good health. The specimen sequenced was PBMCs. The rearrangement links TRBV3-1 to TRBJ2-7; the match to TRBD2 covers 10 bases. CDR3 nucleotide sequence: TGTGCCAGCAGCACCCGGACTAGCGGTGAAGAGTACTTC. Protein product: CASSTRTSGEEYF.